A single sample gave rise to the 25 T cell receptor beta chains below, sequenced in a study of blood T cell repertoires in COVID-19. The method was immunoSEQ multiplex PCR; TCRdb's version includes in-frame clones alone and lacks a portion of them. The table includes 300,000 to 450,000 clones, less than 85% detected once. The sample consisted of peripheral blood. The receptor source for this set is a woman between 18 and 29 years old with acute or convalescent COVID-19.

V and J are TRBV30 and TRBJ1-2, with a weak D call TRBD1 (5 bases). V lost 6 bases and J lost 2, with 16 bases in between. The CDR3 has 14 amino acids. CDR1 and CDR2 (germline): GTSNPN, SVGIG (reference sequence). This CDR3 reads CACDRDSGNYGYTF. The CDR3 DNA follows: TGTGCCTGCGACCGGGACTCGGGGAACTATGGCTACACCTTC.

The chain combines TRBV7-6 with TRBJ2-5; D uncertain. CDR1 SGHVS and CDR2 FNYEAQ come from the germline V gene. V dropped 1 base and J dropped 4 bases, with 10 bases sitting between them. This CDR3 is built from 14 residues. The CDR3 nucleotides are TGTGCCAGCAGCTTAGTCTCCTCCGGAGAGACCCAGTACTTC. Protein: CASSLVSSGETQYF.

V and J are TRBV7-2 and TRBJ1-5; TRBD1 matches 8 bases. The V and J ends lost 7 bases and 0 bases, in that order; junction bases with no gene match: 14. The CDR3 consists of 18 residues. Germline CDR1 reads SGHTA; CDR2 reads FQGNSA. This chain's CDR3 is CASTSGTGAEGSNQPQHF. The CDR3 DNA reads as TGTGCCAGCACCTCCGGGACAGGAGCGGAGGGTAGCAATCAGCCCCAGCATTTT.

The rearrangement joins TRBV5-1 to TRBJ2-4, with a possible D match to TRBD2 (6 bases). The germline V gene encodes CDR1 SGHRS and CDR2 YFSETQ. CDR3 size: 16 residues. Between the trimmed V and J ends, which lost 0 bases and 0 bases, there was a span of 10 bases. The CDR3 DNA sequence: TGCGCCAGCAGCTTGGTAGGGGAGGTAGCCAAAAACATTCAGTACTTC. Translated: CASSLVGEVAKNIQYF.

The rearrangement uses TRBV19 and TRBJ2-3; 8 bases are a match to TRBD2. The length of the CDR3 is 16 residues. Trimming at V came to 3 bases and at J to 6 bases, leaving 11 bases not matched to a gene. CDR1 is LNHDA and CDR2 is SQIVND in the germline V gene (reference sequence). CDR3 region: CASSIANSGTRDTQYF. The CDR3 DNA sequence: TGTGCCAGTAGTATCGCTAATAGCGGGACAAGGGATACGCAGTATTTT.

This clone has a single count. The chain joins TRBV15 to TRBJ2-7; D is unresolved. V was pared by 0 bases and J by 0 bases, with 15 bases between. Germline V lookup: CDR1 LNHNV, CDR2 YYDKDF (reference sequence). The CDR3 covers 17 residues. The CDR3 nucleotides are TGTGCCACCAGCAGAGATTACGGTGGCGGCCTCTCCTACGAGCAGTACTTC. It specifies CATSRDYGGGLSYEQYF.

The V call is TRBV10-3, the J call TRBJ1-4; D unclear. Germline loops: CDR1 ENHRY, CDR2 SYGVKD. The CDR3 spans 15 residues. Trimming removed 0 bases from V and 5 bases from J, with 10 bases in between. The CDR3, as DNA: TGTGCCATCAGTGAGTCGAAGGGCGGGAATGAAAAACTGTTTTTT. It translates to CAISESKGGNEKLFF.

This chain joins TRBV19 and TRBJ1-4, with TRBD1 matching over 7 bases. This CDR3 contains 14 residues. Losses at the gene ends were 7 bases for V and 0 bases for J; bases not matched to a gene: 2. Germline V CDR1 and CDR2: LNHDA, SQIVND (reference sequence). Written as DNA, the CDR3 is TGTGCCAGTAAGGGGACAGCAACTAATGAAAAACTGTTTTTT. It is translated as CASKGTATNEKLFF.

The chain is built from TRBV27 and TRBJ1-1; perhaps TRBD1 as D (6 bases). V gave up 2 bases and J gave up 4 bases, with 11 bases separating them. The CDR3 spans 14 residues. Looked up from germline, CDR1 is MNHEY and CDR2 is SMNVEV (reference sequence). CDR3 amino acids: CASSLTGFSTEAFF. CDR3 sequence (DNA): TGTGCCAGCAGTTTAACAGGGTTCAGCACTGAAGCTTTCTTT.

The chain combines TRBV7-9 with TRBJ1-2; 12 bases map to TRBD1. This CDR3 is 15 amino acids long. CDR1 is SEHNR and CDR2 is FQNEAQ in the germline V gene (reference sequence). V shed 4 bases and J 8 bases; nucleotides not matched to a gene: 8. CDR3 nucleotides: TGTGCCAGCAGCTCCCGGGACAGGGGGCTGGAGGGCTACACCTTC. It specifies CASSSRDRGLEGYTF.

The J gene is TRBJ1-2, the V gene TRBV28; maybe TRBD1 (6 bases). CDR1 and CDR2 (germline): MDHEN, SYDVKM. The CDR3 runs to 15 residues. V gave up 7 bases and J gave up 0 bases, with 15 bases separating them. The CDR3 region is CASTSTGPTNYGYTF. In nucleotides, the CDR3 is TGTGCCAGCACCTCGACAGGCCCAACTAACTATGGCTACACCTTC.

The chain combines TRBV3-1 (or the pseudogene TRBV3-2) with TRBJ2-1; TRBD1 is a possible D gene (6 bases). CDR1 and CDR2 (germline): LGHDT, YNNKEL (reference sequence). V lost 5 bases, J lost 2 bases, and 10 bases lay in between. This CDR3 contains 14 residues. The CDR3 region has the DNA TGTGCCAGCAGCACAGACAGGACCTACAATGAGCAGTTCTTC. It specifies CASSTDRTYNEQFF.

This clone was detected only once. The V call is TRBV7-3, the J call TRBJ2-2; 12 nucleotides line up with TRBD1. Looked up from germline, CDR1 is SGHTA and CDR2 is FQGTGA. The V and J ends lost 1 base and 1 base, in that order; junction bases with no gene match: 4. CDR3 length: 18 residues. The CDR3 protein is CASSLKGQGALNTGELFF. DNA for the CDR3: TGTGCCAGCAGCTTAAAGGGACAGGGGGCTTTGAACACCGGGGAGCTGTTTTTT.

The chain uses TRBV24-1 and TRBJ2-7; D perhaps matches TRBD1 (6 bases). The CDR3 length is 15 residues. CDR1 and CDR2 (germline): KGHDR, SFDVKD. Trimming left V 6 bases short and J 8 bases short, with 22 bases between. The CDR3 is CATSPTTGAPSQQYF. Here the CDR3 DNA reads TGTGCCACCAGTCCGACGACAGGCGCCCCCTCTCAGCAGTACTTC.

This clone was counted only a few times. This chain joins TRBV7-3 and TRBJ2-2; 9 nucleotides align to TRBD2. CDR3 size: 16 residues. Germline loops: CDR1 SGHTA, CDR2 FQGTGA. V lost 3 bases to trimming and J lost 5 bases; unmatched junction nucleotides: 7. The CDR3 DNA reads as TGTGCCAGCAGCTTGTTAGCGGGAGTGGGTACCGGGGAGCTGTTTTTT. Translation gives CASSLLAGVGTGELFF. Full variable domain (outside the CDR3, taken from reference TRBV7-3 and TRBJ2-2): GAGVSQTPSNKVTEKGKYVELRCDPISGHTALYWYRQSLGQGPEFLIYFQGTGAADDSGLPNDRFFAVRPEGSVSTLKIQRTERGDSAVYLCASSLLAGVGTGELFFGEGSRLTVL.

The chain has TRBV27 and TRBJ2-7; TRBD1 aligns across 10 bases. CDR1 MNHEY and CDR2 SMNVEV come from the germline V gene (reference sequence). The CDR3 extends over 15 amino acids. Unmatched junction bases numbered 4, after V lost 1 base and J lost 4 bases. The CDR3 is CASSLLGTGVYEQYF. In DNA, the CDR3 is TGTGCCAGCAGTTTATTGGGGACAGGGGTATACGAGCAGTACTTC.

The chain uses TRBV19 and TRBJ2-7, with TRBD2 identical over 8 bases. Germline V gives CDR1 LNHDA, CDR2 SQIVND (reference sequence). CDR3 length: 13 amino acids. V dropped 6 bases and J dropped 6; count of bases not matched to a gene: 7. The CDR3 here is CASRAGGSAEQYF. In nucleotides, the CDR3 is TGTGCCAGTAGGGCGGGAGGAAGTGCCGAGCAGTACTTC.

The gene calls are TRBV2 and TRBJ1-5; 7 positions match TRBD1. The CDR3 spans 14 residues. With 8 bases clipped from V and 2 bases from J, the junction kept 6 bases outside the gene matches. CDR1 is SNHLY, CDR2 FYNNEI, per germline. CDR3 sequence (DNA): TGTGCCAGCTCCGACAGGGACGGCAATCAGCCCCAGCATTTT. Translated: CASSDRDGNQPQHF. Supplemented by reference TRBV2 and TRBJ1-5, the full variable domain reads EPEVTQTPSHQVTQMGQEVILRCVPISNHLYFYWYRQILGQKVEFLVSFYNNEISEKSEIFDDQFSVERPDGSNFTLKIRSTKLEDSAMYFCASSDRDGNQPQHFGDGTRLSIL.

V gene TRBV3-1 (or the pseudogene TRBV3-2) combines with J gene TRBJ2-1; 7 bases are a match to TRBD2. V shed 6 bases and J 7 bases; nucleotides not matched to a gene: 12. Germline V lookup: CDR1 LGHDT, CDR2 YNNKEL (reference sequence). The CDR3 length is 15 residues. CDR3 residues: CASSRSAGRSNEQFF. For the CDR3, the DNA is TGTGCCAGCAGTCGCTCAGCGGGACGGTCGAATGAGCAGTTCTTC.

This sequence joins TRBV3-1 (or the pseudogene TRBV3-2) and TRBJ2-1; no firm D call. The V end was cut by 1 base, the J end by 10 bases, with 11 bases between. Germline V gene data show CDR1 as LGHDT and CDR2 as YNNKEL (reference sequence). This CDR3 spans 13 amino acids. CDR3 in DNA: TGTGCCAGCAGCCAAGGGTTGCGGTCCGAGCAGTTCTTC. This gives the protein CASSQGLRSEQFF.

The chain links TRBV7-3 to TRBJ1-2; 8 nucleotides align to TRBD1. The trim removed 5 bases at V and 0 bases at J, leaving 8 bases unmatched. Germline CDR1 SGHTA, CDR2 FQGTGA. The CDR3 contains 16 residues. CDR3 region: CASSPRTGKPNYGYTF. The CDR3, as DNA: TGTGCCAGCAGCCCACGGACAGGGAAACCTAACTATGGCTACACCTTC. The variable domain in full, completed from reference TRBV7-3 and TRBJ1-2, reads GAGVSQTPSNKVTEKGKYVELRCDPISGHTALYWYRQSLGQGPEFLIYFQGTGAADDSGLPNDRFFAVRPEGSVSTLKIQRTERGDSAVYLCASSPRTGKPNYGYTFGSGTRLTVV.

V is TRBV3-1 (or the pseudogene TRBV3-2) and J is TRBJ1-6, with D perhaps matching TRBD1 (6 bases). Germline CDR1 and CDR2: LGHDT and YNNKEL (reference sequence). Between the trimmed V and J ends, which lost 0 bases and 2 bases, there was a span of 11 bases. The CDR3 runs 17 residues. CDR3 loop: CASSQDKAGAYNSPLHF. In nucleotides, the CDR3 is TGTGCCAGCAGCCAAGATAAGGCAGGGGCCTATAATTCACCCCTCCACTTT.

The rearrangement uses TRBV18 and TRBJ2-1, with 10 bases that match TRBD1. Germline values: CDR1 KGHSH, CDR2 LQKENI. CDR3 length: 14 residues. After removal of 5 bases from V and 2 bases from J, the junction contained 0 bases not matched to a gene. The CDR3 loop is CASSGQGAYNEQFF. Here the CDR3 DNA reads TGTGCCAGCTCAGGACAGGGGGCCTACAATGAGCAGTTCTTC.

As DNA, the CDR3 is TGCGCCAGCAGCCACGGGACTCCGGGATCTGGAAACACCATATATTTT. Amino acids: CASSHGTPGSGNTIYF. The genes are TRBV10-1 and TRBJ1-3; possible D gene TRBD1, 5 bases. The germline CDR1 and CDR2 sequences are WNHNN and SYGVQD (reference sequence). V shed 6 bases and J shed 1 base, with 16 bases lying between them. The CDR3 extends over 16 amino acids.

This clone was observed a handful of times. The rearrangement uses TRBV19 and TRBJ2-3; 7 nucleotides agree with TRBD2. The CDR3 length is 17 residues. Germline V lookup: CDR1 LNHDA, CDR2 SQIVND (reference sequence). The V gene end was trimmed by 3 bases and the J gene end by 3 bases; junction bases not matched to a gene: 12. CDR3 residues: CASSMDPSGGGTDTQYF. CDR3 nucleotide sequence: TGTGCCAGTAGTATGGACCCTTCGGGAGGAGGTACAGATACGCAGTATTTT. The complete variable domain, with remaining parts taken from reference TRBV19 and TRBJ2-3, reads DGGITQSPKYLFRKEGQNVTLSCEQNLNHDAMYWYRQDPGQGLRLIYYSQIVNDFQKGDIAEGYSVSREKKESFPLTVTSAQKNPTAFYLCASSMDPSGGGTDTQYFGPGTRLTVL.